The clone carrying this TCR beta chain has ten or more counts. The antigen is unknown. This sample is drawn from a study of Graves' ophthalmopathy and Graves' hyperthyroidism. Whole-study results and caveats: A 13-signature model separated ophthalmopathy from stable hyperthyroidism, reaching 85% to 90% sensitivity and less than 83% specificity cross-validated. Also, most clonotypes expanded in the thyroid above 0.001 frequency appeared in blood.

Amplification of the TCR beta CDR3 regions used RNA transcripts (as template). RT-PCR was first run with HTBI primers, then multiplex PCR in a second round. TCRdb processed the multiplex PCR reads anew with MiXCR; each CDR3 protein has one entry. The sample has under 350,000 distinct CDR3 sequences, roughly 15% seen once. The receptor was derived from an adult man with Graves' ophthalmopathy. The specimen was peripheral blood.

CDR3 in amino acids: CASSQDREGSYQETQYF. CDR3 sequence (DNA): TGTGCCAGCAGCCAAGATAGGGAGGGATCGTACCAAGAGACCCAGTACTTC. V and J are TRBV3-1 and TRBJ2-5; 7 bases line up with TRBD2. CDR3 length: 17 amino acids. Trimming at V came to 0 bases and at J to 0 bases, leaving 7 bases not matched to a gene. From germline, CDR1 is LGHDT and CDR2 YNNKEL (reference sequence).